One and the same sample provided the 10 T cell receptor beta chains below, sequenced in a study of cytomegalovirus exposure and HLA in healthy donors. The PCR used 60 Vbeta and 13 Jbeta primers. Produced via immunoSEQ multiplex PCR; TCRdb's table is partial and in-frame only. This table holds 150,000 to 200,000 clones, 71% found once. What was sequenced was PBMCs. All receptors come from a girl aged 10-17 years in good health and CMV-seronegative.

This clone was found a few times. In the same sample, other DNA sequences code for this CDR3. The chain links TRBV6-4 to TRBJ2-1; 9 bases map to TRBD2. With V trimmed by 0 bases and J by 3 bases, 0 bases remained unmatched. Germline CDR1 MRHNA, CDR2 SNTAGT. The CDR3 extends over 15 amino acids. CDR3 region: CASSDSAGGYNEQFF. Written as DNA, the CDR3 is TGTGCCAGCAGTGACTCAGCGGGGGGCTACAATGAGCAGTTCTTC.

The chain employs TRBV27 and TRBJ1-1, with a weak D call TRBD1 (5 bases). V was pared by 8 bases and J by 5 bases, with 15 bases between. The CDR3 consists of 13 residues. Germline CDR1 MNHEY, CDR2 SMNVEV (reference sequence). The CDR3 DNA reads as TGTGCCAGCTCACTGACAGCTAGGACTGAAGCTTTCTTT. Translated: CASSLTARTEAFF.

The rearrangement uses TRBV7-9 and TRBJ2-5; possible D gene TRBD2, 6 bases. This CDR3 has 12 residues. V lost 0 bases, J lost 10 bases, and 9 bases lay in between. Germline V gives CDR1 SEHNR, CDR2 FQNEAQ (reference sequence). The CDR3 loop reads CASSLAGRHQYF. The CDR3 coding sequence is TGTGCCAGCAGCTTAGCGGGGAGGCACCAGTACTTC.

This rearrangement joins TRBV30 to TRBJ2-5; D unclear. Germline V CDR1 and CDR2: GTSNPN, SVGIG (reference sequence). The CDR3 spans 10 residues. V lost 6 bases and J lost 4, with 6 bases in between. CDR3 residues: CACTGETQYF. CDR3 sequence (DNA): TGTGCCTGTACGGGAGAGACCCAGTACTTC.

The chain joins TRBV10-3 to TRBJ2-6; D gene uncertain. V shed 4 bases and J shed 0 bases, with 10 bases lying between them. CDR1 is ENHRY and CDR2 is SYGVKD in the germline V gene. The CDR3 spans 16 residues. CDR3 amino acids: CAISVEPPSGANVLTF. The CDR3 nucleotides are TGTGCCATCAGTGTAGAACCACCCTCTGGGGCCAACGTCCTGACTTTC.

J is TRBJ1-6 and V is TRBV19; TRBD1 aligns across 10 bases. The CDR3 is 14 residues long. Trimming at V came to 3 bases and at J to 8 bases, leaving 1 base not matched to a gene. Germline V gene data show CDR1 as LNHDA and CDR2 as SQIVND (reference sequence). CDR3 in amino acids: CASSMTGGDSPLHF. The DNA for the CDR3 is TGTGCCAGTAGTATGACAGGGGGCGATTCACCCCTCCACTTT.

The chain carries TRBV5-4 and TRBJ2-1, with 8 nucleotides matching TRBD2. The CDR3 is made up of 15 amino acids. V lost 0 bases to trimming and J lost 9 bases; unmatched junction nucleotides: 8. CDR1 is SGHNT, CDR2 YYREEE, per germline (reference sequence). CDR3 sequence: CASSLGGGGRGEQFF. The CDR3 region has the DNA TGTGCCAGCAGCTTGGGCGGCGGGGGGCGGGGTGAGCAGTTCTTC.

This chain connects TRBV5-1 to TRBJ2-7; 8 bases line up with TRBD2. CDR1 SGHRS and CDR2 YFSETQ come from the germline V gene. J lost 5 bases, V lost 1 base, and 8 bases had no gene match. The CDR3 is 15 amino acids. CDR3 coding DNA: TGCGCCAGCAGCTTGCTCGGGGGGGCCGGTAACGAGCAGTACTTC. Translation: CASSLLGGAGNEQYF.

This chain joins TRBV7-3 and TRBJ1-2, with D unresolved. The length of the CDR3 is 13 residues. V was pared by 2 bases and J by 7 bases, with 11 bases between. CDR1 and CDR2 (germline): SGHTA, FQGTGA. The CDR3 reads CASSLGGMGGYTF. Here the CDR3 DNA reads TGTGCCAGCAGCTTAGGAGGGATGGGTGGCTACACCTTC.

This clone was seen only a few times. V is TRBV10-1 and J is TRBJ2-5; D is unclear. CDR1 WNHNN and CDR2 SYGVQD come from the germline V gene (reference sequence). The V end was cut by 4 bases, the J end by 5 bases, with 11 bases between. This CDR3 has 13 residues. The CDR3 protein is CASSGSGDETQYF. The CDR3 region has the DNA TGCGCCAGCAGTGGGTCAGGAGATGAGACCCAGTACTTC.